This is a list of T cell receptor beta chains from one sample in a study of blood T cell repertoires in COVID-19. The assay was immunoSEQ multiplex PCR, and TCRdb's table has in-frame clones only and misses some. The repertoire has some 300,000 clones, 75% to 90% of them found once; the top ten carry over 5%. The source material was peripheral blood. These receptors were collected from a woman aged 50 to 60 with COVID-19, enrolled during active disease. CDR3s include the opening cysteine and the closing phenylalanine or tryptophan. The order of the fields is V gene, clone size, D gene, J gene, CDR3 DNA, CDR3 protein. D genes are given only for firm matches. Size values are once, few and many counts, or a class for expanded clones, and some rows have none.

TRBV9	NA	NA	TRBJ1-5	TGTGCCAGCAGCGTAGGAGGGGGGGATCAGCCCCAGCATTTT	CASSVGGGDQPQHF
TRBV12-3/TRBV12-4	NA	NA	TRBJ1-4	TGTGCCAGCAGTTTGGCCAATAATGAAAAACTGTTTTTT	CASSLANNEKLFF
TRBV2	NA	NA	TRBJ1-5	TGTGCCAGCAGTGGCCCGGGAATTCAGCCCCAGCATTTT	CASSGPGIQPQHF
TRBV24-1	NA	TRBD2	TRBJ2-7	TGTGCCACCAACCAGCGGGAGTTGTCCTACGAGCAGTACTTC	CATNQRELSYEQYF
TRBV27	NA	TRBD1	TRBJ2-3	TGTGCCAGCAGTTCTCTGGGCCGGACAGGGGCCAGGGGTAAGCAGTATTTT	CASSSLGRTGARGKQYF
TRBV6-5	NA	NA	TRBJ1-6	TGTGCCAGCAGCCCACCTGGAGCAAGTAATTCACCCCTCCACTTT	CASSPPGASNSPLHF
TRBV4-2	NA	NA	TRBJ2-1	TGTGCCAGCAGCCAAGTAGGGGATTACAGGGAACAGTTCTTC	CASSQVGDYREQFF
TRBV6-5	NA	NA	TRBJ1-1	TGTGCCAGTTGCGGCAGGGGTAGGAACACTGAAGCTTTCTTT	CASCGRGRNTEAFF
TRBV4-1	NA	NA	TRBJ2-7	TGCGCCAGCAGCCAGGGACACACCCTCTACGAGCAGTACTTC	CASSQGHTLYEQYF
TRBV11-2	NA	TRBD1	TRBJ2-1	TGTGCCAGCAGCGCCGACAGGGGGGGCTACAATGAGCAGTTCTTC	CASSADRGGYNEQFF
TRBV18	NA	NA	TRBJ2-3	TGTGCCAGCTCACCACTTGGACTCTTGAAAAGCACAGATACGCAGTATTTT	CASSPLGLLKSTDTQYF
TRBV10-1	NA	NA	TRBJ2-7	TGCGCCAGCCTGCGACTTCCAACCTACGAGCAGTACTTC	CASLRLPTYEQYF
TRBV10-2	NA	NA	TRBJ2-3	TGCGCCAGCAGTGAACAGGCGACCCGCACAGATACGCAGTATTTT	CASSEQATRTDTQYF
TRBV15	NA	TRBD2	TRBJ2-5	TGTGCCACCACTAGCGGGGTGCAAGAGACCCAGTACTTC	CATTSGVQETQYF
TRBV7-2	NA	TRBD2	TRBJ2-3	TGTGCCAGCAGCGCGGGACTAGCGATAGATACGCAGTATTTT	CASSAGLAIDTQYF
TRBV5-1	NA	NA	TRBJ1-4	TGCGCCAGCAGTCATAACAGCTCCCCTAATGAAAAACTGTTTTTT	CASSHNSSPNEKLFF
TRBV3-1/TRBV3-2	NA	TRBD1	TRBJ1-6	TGTGCCAGCAGCCTAACAGGGGAATCACCCCTCCACTTT	CASSLTGESPLHF
TRBV19	NA	NA	TRBJ1-5	TGTGCCAGTAGTGTCCGGGGGGGCGCGGGCAATCAGCCCCAGCATTTT	CASSVRGGAGNQPQHF
TRBV19	few	NA	TRBJ2-7	TGTGCCAGTAGTACGGCACACGGGAGATACGAGCAGTACTTC	CASSTAHGRYEQYF
TRBV2	NA	TRBD2	TRBJ2-1	TGTGCCAGCAGTGAGGGACTAGCCCCGTACAATGAGCAGTTCTTC	CASSEGLAPYNEQFF
TRBV7-2	NA	NA	TRBJ2-2	TGTGCCAGCAGCTTAGAAAGGACTACGACGGGCGGGGAGCTGTTTTTT	CASSLERTTTGGELFF
TRBV7-2	NA	TRBD1	TRBJ1-1	TGTGCCAGCACTCAGACAGGGGTGAACACTGAAGCTTTCTTT	CASTQTGVNTEAFF
TRBV3-1/TRBV3-2	NA	TRBD2	TRBJ2-1	TGTGCCAGCAGCCAAGGACCCTCGGGAGGTTCCAATGAGCAGTTCTTC	CASSQGPSGGSNEQFF
TRBV13	NA	NA	TRBJ2-7	TGTGCCAGCAGCCAACAGCCTTCCACCAACGAGCAGTACTTC	CASSQQPSTNEQYF
TRBV11-2	NA	TRBD1	TRBJ2-1	TGTGCCAGCAGTAAAGACAGGGGCTCCTACAATGAGCAGTTCTTC	CASSKDRGSYNEQFF
TRBV6-1	NA	NA	TRBJ2-1	TGTGCCAGCAGTGAAAGGGGCTTTGACAATGAGCAGTTCTTC	CASSERGFDNEQFF
TRBV12-3/TRBV12-4	NA	NA	TRBJ1-6	TGTGCCAGCAGTCGGACAGCAAATTCACCCCTCCACTTT	CASSRTANSPLHF
TRBV6-6	NA	NA	TRBJ2-1	TGTGCCAGCAGTTACTCGCGCGATGAGCAGTTCTTC	CASSYSRDEQFF
TRBV3-1/TRBV3-2	NA	NA	TRBJ1-4	TGTGCCAGCAGCCACCAGGAAAAACTGTTTTTT	CASSHQEKLFF
TRBV24-1	NA	TRBD2	TRBJ2-1	TGTGCCACCAGTGATTCGGGACTAGCGGGAGTGTTGAATGAGCAGTTCTTC	CATSDSGLAGVLNEQFF
TRBV7-9	once	TRBD2	TRBJ2-1	TGTGCCAGCAGAGGGCTAGCGGGAGACTACAATGAGCAGTTCTTC	CASRGLAGDYNEQFF
TRBV30	NA	NA	TRBJ1-3	TGTGCCTGGTCATCGGGTTTATTCTCTGGAAACACCATATATTTT	CAWSSGLFSGNTIYF
TRBV19	NA	NA	TRBJ1-3	TGTGCCAGTACCATTCTGAGGAACTCTGGAAACACCATATATTTT	CASTILRNSGNTIYF
TRBV11-2	NA	TRBD1	TRBJ1-2	TGTGCCAGCAGCTTAGCCCCCTGGGACAGGGTAGGCGGCTACACCTTC	CASSLAPWDRVGGYTF
TRBV14	NA	NA	TRBJ2-7	TGTGCCAGCAGCCAAGGTTGGGGGCTCTACGAGCAGTACTTC	CASSQGWGLYEQYF
TRBV19	NA	TRBD1	TRBJ1-1	TGTGCCAGTAGCTGGGACAGGCACACTGAAGCTTTCTTT	CASSWDRHTEAFF
TRBV5-4	NA	TRBD2	TRBJ2-3	TGTGCCAGCAGCTCGGGGGGGAGCCCAGATACGCAGTATTTT	CASSSGGSPDTQYF
TRBV7-9	NA	NA	TRBJ2-2	TGTGCCAGCAGCTTAATCACAGAGGGCGGGGAGCTGTTTTTT	CASSLITEGGELFF
TRBV5-3	NA	TRBD1	TRBJ2-2	TGTGCCAGAACCCTGGACAGGGTCGTTACGAACACCGGGGAGCTGTTTTTT	CARTLDRVVTNTGELFF
TRBV5-1	NA	NA	TRBJ2-3	TGCGCCAGCAGCTCGATGGACTCCCCCACAGATACGCAGTATTTT	CASSSMDSPTDTQYF
TRBV18	NA	TRBD1	TRBJ2-2	TGTGCCAGCTCGCAAGGACAGGGGGTTCACACCGGGGAGCTGTTTTTT	CASSQGQGVHTGELFF
TRBV6-5	NA	NA	TRBJ1-5	TGTGCCAGCAGTTCGAATCAGCCCCAGCATTTT	CASSSNQPQHF
TRBV10-3	NA	TRBD2	TRBJ2-3	TGTGCCATCACACCGACTAGCAGGTATACGCAGTATTTT	CAITPTSRYTQYF
TRBV15	NA	NA	TRBJ2-3	TGTGCCACCAGCAGAGACCAGGGCGAGGACACAGATACGCAGTATTTT	CATSRDQGEDTDTQYF
TRBV6-5	NA	NA	TRBJ1-5	TGTGCCAGCAGTCCCCAGGGCAATCAGCCCCAGCATTTT	CASSPQGNQPQHF
TRBV5-4	NA	NA	TRBJ2-2	TGTGCCAGCAGCACCAGGGGTGGCACCGGGGAGCTGTTTTTT	CASSTRGGTGELFF
TRBV7-9	NA	NA	TRBJ2-7	TGTGCCAGCACCCTAGGTGGGTTGGTTGTCGAGCAGTACTTC	CASTLGGLVVEQYF
TRBV11-2	NA	TRBD2	TRBJ2-7	TGTGCCAGCAGCTCCGAAGGGCGGGGGTCGGTCGAGCAGTACTTC	CASSSEGRGSVEQYF
TRBV18	NA	NA	TRBJ1-2	TGTGCCAGCTCACCAAAGGCCCGGGTCCCCTACTATGGCTACACCTTC	CASSPKARVPYYGYTF
TRBV11-2	NA	TRBD2	TRBJ2-3	TGTGCCAGCAGCTTAGATCGGGGGGGATGGGGGAGTAGCACAGATACGCAGTATTTT	CASSLDRGGWGSSTDTQYF
TRBV18	NA	NA	TRBJ1-5	TGTGCCAGCTCACCACGACAGAATAGCAATCAGCCCCAGCATTTT	CASSPRQNSNQPQHF
TRBV6-6	NA	NA	TRBJ2-5	TGTGCCAGCAGTTATGGTAGCGGTACGTACGAAGAGACCCAGTACTTC	CASSYGSGTYEETQYF